These 5 T cell receptor beta chains were sequenced from one sample in a study of shared clonotypes between healthy human individuals. Method: immunoSEQ multiplex PCR; TCRdb's copy keeps in-frame clones and lacks some. The data hold over a million clones, with roughly 75% observed a single time. Sample: memory CD4+ T cells sorted from blood. Subset here: CD45RA-negative fraction. These receptors were collected from a man between 18 and 35 years old in good health.

This chain links TRBV28 with TRBJ2-7; D might be TRBD1 (6 bases). V shed 3 bases and J shed 5 bases, with 11 bases lying between them. The CDR3 is made up of 13 amino acids. Germline CDR1 and CDR2: MDHEN and SYDVKM. Here the CDR3 DNA reads TGTGCCAGCAGTTTTCTTGACAGGAACGAGCAGTACTTC. Translation: CASSFLDRNEQYF.

The chain carries TRBV19 and TRBJ2-1; 9 nucleotides line up with TRBD2. This CDR3 has 12 amino acids. Per the germline V gene, CDR1 is LNHDA and CDR2 is SQIVND (reference sequence). Germline trimming cut 6 bases from V and 13 bases from J; bases unmatched to any gene: 7. CDR3 sequence reads: CASSDRLAVQFF. For the CDR3, the DNA is TGTGCCAGTAGCGACCGACTAGCGGTCCAGTTCTTC.

The chain has TRBV2 and TRBJ2-1, with D possibly TRBD2 on 5 matching bases. Trimming took off 5 bases at V and 9 bases at J, with 8 bases between the two ends. The CDR3 is 11 residues long. Germline lookup yields CDR1 SNHLY and CDR2 FYNNEI. The CDR3 DNA follows: TGTGCCAGCAGTCGAGCGGTTGAGCAGTTCTTC. As protein: CASSRAVEQFF.

The gene calls are TRBV19 and TRBJ2-7; 7 positions agree with TRBD1. Germline CDR1 reads LNHDA; CDR2 reads SQIVND (reference sequence). The CDR3 has 15 amino acids. The V segment lost 5 bases and the J segment 0 bases; nucleotides outside the gene matches: 7. The CDR3 sequence is CASSPWDSLSYEQYF. The DNA of the CDR3 is TGTGCCAGTAGTCCCTGGGACAGCCTCTCCTACGAGCAGTACTTC.

The chain recombines TRBV19 with TRBJ1-1; D not certain. Trimming pared 6 bases from V and 1 base from J, leaving 15 bases between. Germline V gene sequence: CDR1 LNHDA, CDR2 SQIVND (reference sequence). This CDR3 has 15 amino acids. The CDR3 region has the DNA TGTGCCAGTAGCTACCCTACACGAGGGAACACTGAAGCTTTCTTT. Translation gives CASSYPTRGNTEAFF.